The next 22 T cell receptor beta chains were all read from a single sample in a study of blood T cells in healthy people across ages. Combining a sample-barcoded 5' primer with a J-beta primer mix, a second PCR ran for about 7 to 11 cycles. TCRdb used MiXCR to reprocess the 5' RACE reads, holding one entry per CDR3 protein. The sample holds roughly 800,000 distinct CDR3 sequences, nearly 60% seen once. Sequenced sample: blood. The receptors were gathered from a man aged 25-40 years in good health.

The rearrangement joins TRBV20-1 to TRBJ1-1; D might be TRBD1 (5 bases). Germline CDR1 and CDR2: DFQATT and SNEGSKA (reference sequence). V was pared by 3 bases and J by 2 bases, with 13 bases between. The CDR3 is 14 amino acids. As DNA, the CDR3 is TGCAGTGCTAGCGATCGACAGACCAACACTGAAGCTTTCTTT. Its protein product is CSASDRQTNTEAFF.

V gene TRBV11-2 combines with J gene TRBJ2-1; 11 bases align to TRBD2. The CDR3 loop spans 15 amino acids. J gave up 6 bases and V 6 bases, and 7 bases lay outside the gene matches. Germline V gene sequence: CDR1 SGHAT, CDR2 FQNNGV. This chain's CDR3 is CASSFTSGSLNEQFF. The CDR3, as DNA: TGTGCCAGCAGTTTTACTAGCGGGAGTCTCAATGAGCAGTTCTTC.

This clonotype was detected only a few times. The rearrangement joins TRBV12-3 or TRBV12-4 to TRBJ1-2; TRBD1 matches 8 bases. The CDR3 has 14 amino acids. V lost 6 bases and J lost 6; bases outside the gene matches: 9. DNA for the CDR3: TGTGCCAGCAGCTTGACAGGGGAGATCGATGGCTACACCTTC. The encoded protein is CASSLTGEIDGYTF.

The V gene is TRBV30, the J gene TRBJ1-2; D gene unclear. The CDR3 has 12 residues. Per the germline V gene, CDR1 is GTSNPN and CDR2 is SVGIG (reference sequence). With 8 bases removed from V and 3 bases from J, the gap between germline ends came to 13 bases. The CDR3 loop is CAGKGVDYGYTF. The CDR3 DNA follows: TGTGCCGGGAAAGGTGTCGACTATGGCTACACCTTC.

This clonotype was seen only a few times. The V call is TRBV27, the J call TRBJ2-4, with 8 bases that match TRBD1. This CDR3 contains 15 residues. After removal of 8 bases from V and 7 bases from J, the junction contained 13 bases not matched to a gene. The germline gives CDR1 MNHEY, CDR2 SMNVEV (reference sequence). In nucleotides, the CDR3 is TGTGCCAGCTCGCGGGGAGTAGGACAGGGCAACATTCAGTACTTC. Protein: CASSRGVGQGNIQYF.

The rearrangement links TRBV11-1 to TRBJ1-4; D unresolved. Looked up from germline, CDR1 is SGHAT and CDR2 is FQDESV (reference sequence). The CDR3 consists of 14 residues. V lost 3 bases and J lost 7, with 12 bases in between. The CDR3 nucleotides are TGTGCCAGCAGCTTTTGGAGGCGTCCTGAAAAACTGTTTTTT. It codes for CASSFWRRPEKLFF.

The chain couples TRBV20-1 to TRBJ2-1, with 7 bases fitting TRBD2. Trimming cost V 2 bases and J 10 bases; bases outside gene matches: 8. The CDR3 loop spans 13 amino acids. Germline V gene data show CDR1 as DFQATT and CDR2 as SNEGSKA (reference sequence). The CDR3 loop reads CSARTDRRGEQFF. CDR3 DNA: TGCAGTGCTAGAACTGACCGGCGGGGGGAGCAGTTCTTC.

A few counts support this clonotype. The chain carries TRBV20-1 and TRBJ1-2; possibly TRBD1 for D (5 bases). Germline assignment: CDR1 DFQATT and CDR2 SNEGSKA (reference sequence). This CDR3 region has 12 residues. The ends were cut back, 6 bases at V and 4 bases at J, with 12 bases in the middle. CDR3 in DNA: TGCAGTGCACCGGACATCATCTATGGCTACACCTTC. Translated: CSAPDIIYGYTF.

This chain uses TRBV9 with TRBJ2-1, with TRBD2 matching over 12 bases. Germline-derived CDR1 and CDR2 are SGDLS and YYNGEE. The trim removed 3 bases at V and 7 bases at J, leaving 8 bases unmatched. The CDR3 runs 16 residues. CDR3 amino acids: CASSGRLAGVGNEQFF. Written as DNA, the CDR3 is TGTGCCAGCAGCGGGCGACTAGCGGGGGTGGGGAATGAGCAGTTCTTC.

This CDR3 is CASLAYYEQYF. DNA of the CDR3: TGTGCCTCACTAGCTTACTACGAGCAGTACTTC. V and J are TRBV21-1 and TRBJ2-4; the D call of TRBD2 is as the table states it, not checked on the DNA. The J call may be incorrect, as the DNA end agrees better with TRBJ2-7. TRBV21-1 is a listed pseudogene. The CDR3 consists of 11 residues.

The rearrangement joins TRBV15 to TRBJ2-7; no firm D call. V lost 2 bases, J lost 4 bases, and 15 bases lay in between. The CDR3 covers 15 residues. The V gene's germline CDR1 is LNHNV and CDR2 YYDKDF (reference sequence). The CDR3 region is CATSRKGPSAYEQYF. The CDR3 coding sequence is TGTGCCACCAGCAGAAAAGGGCCTTCGGCTTACGAGCAGTACTTC.

A few counts support this clonotype. This chain joins TRBV29-1 and TRBJ2-5; tentatively, D is TRBD2 (6 bases). The J call is in doubt because the DNA end fits TRBJ2-7 better. Germline V CDR1 and CDR2: SQVTM, ANQGSEA. This CDR3 has 12 residues. The CDR3 sequence: CSVEGGVGEQYF. The CDR3 nucleotides are TGCAGCGTTGAAGGGGGGGTGGGCGAGCAGTACTTC.

This clonotype is a singleton in its sample. The rearrangement links TRBV20-1 to TRBJ1-4; D unclear. This CDR3 has 13 residues. Looked up from germline, CDR1 is DFQATT and CDR2 is SNEGSKA (reference sequence). V was pared by 7 bases and J by 0 bases, with 9 bases between. This CDR3 is CSGRDPTNEKLFF. The CDR3 bases are TGCAGTGGGAGGGATCCAACTAATGAAAAACTGTTTTTT.

This chain connects TRBV3-1 to TRBJ2-4, with D tentatively TRBD1 or TRBD2 (5 bases each). This CDR3 is built from 14 residues. Per the germline V gene, CDR1 is LGHDT and CDR2 is YNNKEL (reference sequence). Trimming cost V 0 bases and J 7 bases, with 10 bases left between them. For the CDR3, the DNA is TGTGCCAGCAGCCAAGATCGGTGGGGGAACATTCAGTACTTC. This encodes CASSQDRWGNIQYF.

This clonotype was seen a handful of times. V gene TRBV20-1 combines with J gene TRBJ2-3; 10 bases are a match to TRBD2. The CDR3 is made up of 13 amino acids. The junction had 5 bases not matched to a gene; V was cut back by 4 bases and J by 7 bases. CDR1 and CDR2 from the germline V gene are DFQATT and SNEGSKA (reference sequence). The CDR3 loop reads CSAMTSGSYTQYF. In DNA, the CDR3 is TGCAGTGCTATGACTAGCGGGTCTTATACGCAGTATTTT.

V and J are TRBV5-1 and TRBJ1-1; D is possibly TRBD1 (6 bases). Germline CDR1 SGHRS, CDR2 YFSETQ. This CDR3 region has 13 residues. Trimming left V 4 bases short and J 7 bases short, with 14 bases between. The CDR3 DNA reads TGCGCCAGCAGCGGAGCGGGGGGCCTTGAAGCTTTCTTT. This encodes CASSGAGGLEAFF.

The genes are TRBV2 and TRBJ1-1; tentative D call: TRBD1 (5 bases). Germline V gene data show CDR1 as SNHLY and CDR2 as FYNNEI. The germline V and J ends were trimmed by 3 bases and 0 bases, with 11 bases remaining between them. The CDR3 runs 15 residues. The CDR3 loop is CASSDPTGMNTEAFF. CDR3 bases: TGTGCCAGCAGTGATCCCACAGGAATGAACACTGAAGCTTTCTTT.

This clonotype was detected only a few times. The V and J genes are TRBV20-1 and TRBJ2-1; 8 nucleotides align to TRBD2. Germline-derived CDR1 and CDR2 are DFQATT and SNEGSKA (reference sequence). The CDR3 totals 13 residues. With V trimmed by 4 bases and J by 3 bases, 2 bases remained unmatched. The CDR3 reads CSAMSGSYNEQFF. As DNA, the CDR3 is TGCAGTGCTATGAGCGGGAGCTACAATGAGCAGTTCTTC.

The chain recombines TRBV9 with TRBJ2-3; the D gene is possibly TRBD2 (5 bases). Trimming cost V 4 bases and J 3 bases, with 18 bases left between them. Looked up from germline, CDR1 is SGDLS and CDR2 is YYNGEE. The CDR3 length is 16 residues. Here the CDR3 reads CASSPSFEGRTDTQYF. The CDR3 DNA reads TGTGCCAGCAGCCCTAGCTTCGAGGGCCGGACAGATACGCAGTATTTT.

The chain carries TRBV6-2 or TRBV6-3 and TRBJ2-1; 8 bases map to TRBD2. Germline V gives CDR1 MNHEY, CDR2 SVGEGT. Trimming took 0 bases from V and 9 from J; bases not matched to a gene: 7. The length of the CDR3 is 15 residues. CDR3 in DNA: TGTGCCAGCAGTTACTCGATAACTAGCGGCGTTGAGCAGTTCTTC. Its translation is CASSYSITSGVEQFF.

This clonotype was counted a few times. The chain carries TRBV4-3 and TRBJ2-5; D unclear. TRBJ2-7 explains the end of the DNA better; the J call may be wrong. The CDR3 extends over 14 amino acids. Germline CDR1 reads LGHNA; CDR2 reads YSLEER. The CDR3 DNA is TGCGCCAGCAGCCAAGATGTACTTTGGGACGAGCAGTACTTC. Protein: CASSQDVLWDEQYF.

The rearrangement uses TRBV7-9 and TRBJ2-7, with TRBD1 identical over 7 bases. Germline CDR1 and CDR2: SEHNR and FQNEAQ (reference sequence). The CDR3 is 15 residues long. V gave up 5 bases and J gave up 3 bases; unmatched junction bases: 10. The CDR3 reads CASSLQGTGFYEQYF. The CDR3 DNA is TGTGCCAGCAGCCTACAGGGGACCGGGTTCTACGAGCAGTACTTC.